This T cell receptor beta chain was sequenced in a study of cytomegalovirus exposure and HLA in healthy donors. As for the study in general: Counted in an early data release were 85 million or so unique TCRs from HLA-typed donors.

This clone has just one count. Its antigen is not identified. Study-level findings and limits: Prediction of most subjects' HLA-A and HLA-B alleles by TCR beta sequences was reportedly accurate. Earlier findings revealed that most TCR beta V segments proved productive either about 87% or about 30% of the time. A later look showed TCR association rates differing by HLA locus, highest for DRB1 and lowest for HLA-C.

PCR was performed using 60 Vbeta and 13 Jbeta primers. TCRdb's copy holds only in-frame clones and misses some; the assay was immunoSEQ multiplex PCR. The table includes some 150,000 clones, around 72% detected once. Sequencing was performed on PBMCs. The sequence was obtained from a man aged 35 to 55 in good health and CMV-seronegative.

The CDR3 loop reads CASSFGWISGGGETQYF. The CDR3 nucleotides are TGTGCCAGCAGTTTCGGTTGGATTAGCGGTGGTGGAGAGACCCAGTACTTC. This sequence joins TRBV28 and TRBJ2-5; D might be TRBD2 (6 bases). The length of the CDR3 is 17 residues. The V gene's germline CDR1 is MDHEN and CDR2 SYDVKM. V lost 3 bases and J lost 4, with 21 bases in between.